What follows are 24 T cell receptor beta chains derived from one specimen sequenced in a study of blood T cell repertoires in COVID-19. Assay used: immunoSEQ multiplex PCR; TCRdb lists only in-frame clones, some missing. The data contain roughly 300,000 clones, 65% to 90% of them singletons. The specimen sequenced was peripheral blood. These receptors all come from a woman between 55 and 75 years old with active or convalescent COVID-19.

This chain joins TRBV5-1 and TRBJ1-1; 9 bases agree with TRBD1. J gave up 0 bases and V 4 bases, and 13 bases lay outside the gene matches. There are 18 residues in the CDR3. The V gene's germline CDR1 is SGHRS and CDR2 YFSETQ. DNA of the CDR3: TGCGCCAGCAGCCCCCAACCCCGACAGGGGGTAGTGAACACTGAAGCTTTCTTT. The encoded protein is CASSPQPRQGVVNTEAFF.

This CDR3 reads CASSYDSTYEQYF. CDR3 sequence (DNA): TGTGCCAGCAGTTACGACAGCACCTACGAGCAGTACTTC. This chain links TRBV6-5 with TRBJ2-7; D is perhaps TRBD1 (5 bases). With 2 bases removed from V and 2 bases from J, the gap between germline ends came to 7 bases. Germline V gene sequence: CDR1 MNHEY, CDR2 SVGAGI. The CDR3 runs to 13 residues.

This clone came up once. The V call is TRBV12-3 or TRBV12-4, the J call TRBJ1-3; D remains unclear. The length of the CDR3 is 13 residues. V lost 7 bases and J lost 4, with 11 bases in between. The CDR3 nucleotides are TGTGCCAGCACCCCCTTCGAGGGAAACACCATATATTTT. Amino acid sequence: CASTPFEGNTIYF.

The sample holds one count of this clone. V is TRBV6-2 or TRBV6-3 and J is TRBJ1-4, with no clear D. Germline values: CDR1 MNHEY, CDR2 SVGEGT. The CDR3 is 14 amino acids. V dropped 5 bases and J dropped 4 bases, with 11 bases sitting between them. CDR3 protein: CASSANSNNEKLFF. CDR3 coding DNA: TGTGCCAGCAGTGCCAACTCGAATAATGAAAAACTGTTTTTT.

This clone showed up just once. The chain employs TRBV19 and TRBJ2-3; no definite D call. The germline V and J ends were trimmed by 3 bases and 2 bases, with 6 bases remaining between them. From germline, CDR1 is LNHDA and CDR2 SQIVND (reference sequence). The CDR3 length is 13 residues. The chain's CDR3 is CASSILITDTQYF. The DNA for the CDR3 is TGTGCCAGTAGTATCCTAATCACAGATACGCAGTATTTT.

As DNA, the CDR3 is TGTGCCAGCAGTGAAGTTCCCGACTTCCCCTTGGCACAGCCCCAGCATTTT. It is translated as CASSEVPDFPLAQPQHF. The chain links TRBV6-1 to TRBJ1-5; no firm D call. V was shortened by 1 base and J by 7 bases, with 20 bases between the two germline ends. CDR3 size: 17 residues. Germline V gives CDR1 MNHNS, CDR2 SASEGT.

The chain has TRBV10-3 and TRBJ2-7; 9 nucleotides agree with TRBD2. Germline trimming cut 0 bases from V and 1 base from J; bases unmatched to any gene: 4. The CDR3 has 16 residues. The germline V gene has CDR1 ENHRY and CDR2 SYGVKD. The CDR3 nucleotides are TGTGCCATCAGTGAGTCTGCCCTAGCGGGGTCCTACGAGCAGTACTTC. Protein: CAISESALAGSYEQYF.

The J gene is TRBJ2-5, the V gene TRBV14; tentatively, D is TRBD2 (6 bases). The CDR3 consists of 13 residues. Germline CDR1 SGHDN, CDR2 FVKESK. V lost 4 bases and J 1 base, leaving 7 bases between the germline ends. The CDR3: CASSRGVQETQYF. CDR3 sequence (DNA): TGTGCCAGCAGCCGCGGGGTCCAAGAGACCCAGTACTTC. Full variable domain (rest looked up from reference TRBV14 and TRBJ2-5): EAGVTQFPSHSVIEKGQTVTLRCDPISGHDNLYWYRRVMGKEIKFLLHFVKESKQDESGMPNNRFLAERTGGTYSTLKVQPAELEDSGVYFCASSRGVQETQYFGPGTRLLVL.

The CDR3 reads CASSLYMNTEAFF. The CDR3 nucleotides are TGTGCCAGCAGTTTATACATGAACACTGAAGCTTTCTTT. The gene calls are TRBV12-3 or TRBV12-4 and TRBJ1-1; D gene uncertain. The CDR3 totals 13 residues. V lost 2 bases and J lost 0, with 4 bases in between.

The V and J genes are TRBV7-9 and TRBJ1-6; possibly TRBD1 for D (6 bases). V gave up 5 bases and J gave up 0 bases, with 14 bases separating them. The germline CDR1 and CDR2 sequences are SEHNR and FQNEAQ (reference sequence). The length of the CDR3 is 17 residues. The CDR3 nucleotides are TGTGCCAGCAGCCCCAGCAGGGGATCCTCCTATAATTCACCCCTCCACTTT. It encodes CASSPSRGSSYNSPLHF.

This chain connects TRBV7-6 to TRBJ2-1; D is unclear. Trimming removed 3 bases at V and 0 bases at J, with 12 bases between. The V gene's germline CDR1 is SGHVS and CDR2 FNYEAQ. The CDR3 covers 16 residues. The CDR3 DNA is TGTGCCAGCAGCTTGCTAACCCGAAGCTCCTACAATGAGCAGTTCTTC. Amino acid sequence: CASSLLTRSSYNEQFF.

The chain uses TRBV6-5 and TRBJ1-2; TRBD1 matches at 12 bases. This CDR3 is built from 16 residues. The germline V gene has CDR1 MNHEY and CDR2 SVGAGI. Germline trimming cut 2 bases from V and 7 bases from J; bases unmatched to any gene: 8. For the CDR3, the DNA is TGTGCCAGCAGTTACCCCCCCGGGACAGGGGGCGGTGGCTACACCTTC. This translates into CASSYPPGTGGGGYTF.

The J gene is TRBJ2-1, the V gene TRBV2; D is undetermined. The germline V gene encodes CDR1 SNHLY and CDR2 FYNNEI. The CDR3 covers 14 residues. The ends were cut back, 7 bases at V and 8 bases at J, with 18 bases in the middle. CDR3 sequence (DNA): TGTGCCAGCATACGTGACACACTGGGCGATGAGCAGTTCTTC. This encodes CASIRDTLGDEQFF.

This clone was observed once. The chain has TRBV29-1 and TRBJ1-2, with 7 nucleotides matching TRBD1. The trim removed 6 bases at V and 4 bases at J, leaving 8 bases unmatched. This CDR3 contains 13 residues. Germline V gene sequence: CDR1 SQVTM, CDR2 ANQGSEA. This chain's CDR3 is CSVGQAPIYGYTF. The CDR3 region has the DNA TGCAGCGTCGGACAGGCCCCCATCTATGGCTACACCTTC.

Regarding this clone: At the DNA level, this CDR3 is encoded by other sequences in the same sample as well. The chain carries TRBV3-1 (or the pseudogene TRBV3-2) and TRBJ1-2; D is possibly TRBD1 (6 bases). Germline V lookup: CDR1 LGHDT, CDR2 YNNKEL (reference sequence). This CDR3 comprises 13 residues. V lost 4 bases and J lost 2, with 8 bases in between. The CDR3 coding sequence is TGTGCCAGCAGCCCCGGACAGAACTATGGCTACACCTTC. As protein: CASSPGQNYGYTF.

The chain joins TRBV10-3 to TRBJ2-3; D gene ambiguous. Deletions cut 4 bases from V and 1 base from J, with 9 bases between. Per the germline V gene, CDR1 is ENHRY and CDR2 is SYGVKD. The CDR3 loop spans 14 amino acids. In nucleotides, the CDR3 is TGTGCCATCAGTGTAACCCAGGGCACAGATACGCAGTATTTT. This codes for CAISVTQGTDTQYF.

J is TRBJ1-1 and V is TRBV19; 9 bases align to TRBD1. Germline loops: CDR1 LNHDA, CDR2 SQIVND (reference sequence). The CDR3 is made up of 18 amino acids. The V segment lost 4 bases and the J segment 2 bases; nucleotides outside the gene matches: 14. CDR3 in amino acids: CASSKEGQGVVGNTEAFF. CDR3 sequence (DNA): TGTGCCAGTAGTAAAGAGGGACAGGGAGTCGTGGGTAACACTGAAGCTTTCTTT.

The chain is built from TRBV29-1 and TRBJ2-7; 7 bases are shared with TRBD1. CDR3 length equals 12 residues. V lost 8 bases and J lost 8; bases outside the gene matches: 12. CDR1 and CDR2 (germline): SQVTM, ANQGSEA. The CDR3 DNA reads as TGCAGCTTCCGGGACAGTTCCCAGCAGCAGTACTTC. Translation gives CSFRDSSQQQYF.

V is TRBV5-1 and J is TRBJ1-5; weak D call: TRBD1 (6 bases). Germline lookup yields CDR1 SGHRS and CDR2 YFSETQ. This CDR3 region has 15 residues. V was cut by 4 bases and J by 1 base, with 12 bases left in between. CDR3 sequence reads: CASSLSGASNQPQHF. The CDR3 nucleotides read TGCGCCAGCAGCCTCTCAGGGGCCAGCAATCAGCCCCAGCATTTT.

The V and J genes are TRBV20-1 and TRBJ1-4; the D is unclear. Germline values: CDR1 DFQATT, CDR2 SNEGSKA (reference sequence). The germline V and J ends were trimmed by 6 bases and 8 bases, with 7 bases remaining between them. CDR3 size: 10 residues. The CDR3 nucleotides read TGCAGTGCGCTAAGAGAAAAACTGTTTTTT. Its translation is CSALREKLFF.

The V call is TRBV21-1, the J call TRBJ1-4; no check of the table's D call, TRBD1, against the DNA was made. TRBV21-1 is marked as a pseudogene. This CDR3 is built from 17 residues. The CDR3 spells CASSKRRDRGLDEKLFF. The DNA for the CDR3 is TGTGCCAGCAGCAAACGGCGGGACAGGGGACTGGATGAAAAACTGTTTTTT.

The chain recombines TRBV7-2 with TRBJ1-1, with 8 bases matching TRBD1. V shed 5 bases, J shed 0 bases, and the junction held 5 bases outside the gene matches. The CDR3 runs 15 residues. Per the germline V gene, CDR1 is SGHTA and CDR2 is FQGNSA. The CDR3 sequence is CASSQGAGVNTEAFF. As DNA, the CDR3 is TGTGCCAGCAGCCAGGGGGCAGGGGTGAACACTGAAGCTTTCTTT.

J is TRBJ2-1 and V is TRBV5-6, with 9 positions matching TRBD1. Germline values: CDR1 SGHDT, CDR2 YYEEEE. The CDR3 runs 15 residues. The V and J ends lost 6 bases and 8 bases, in that order; junction bases with no gene match: 12. The CDR3 here is CASTVRDRAMDEQFF. CDR3 DNA sequence: TGTGCCAGCACCGTCCGGGACAGGGCTATGGATGAGCAGTTCTTC.

The V and J genes are TRBV19 and TRBJ1-1, with 7 nucleotides matching TRBD1. With 6 bases clipped from V and 3 bases from J, the junction kept 4 bases outside the gene matches. This CDR3 spans 13 amino acids. Germline lookup yields CDR1 LNHDA and CDR2 SQIVND (reference sequence). CDR3 nucleotide sequence: TGTGCCAGTAGGACAACAGGGGACACTGAAGCTTTCTTT. Protein product: CASRTTGDTEAFF.